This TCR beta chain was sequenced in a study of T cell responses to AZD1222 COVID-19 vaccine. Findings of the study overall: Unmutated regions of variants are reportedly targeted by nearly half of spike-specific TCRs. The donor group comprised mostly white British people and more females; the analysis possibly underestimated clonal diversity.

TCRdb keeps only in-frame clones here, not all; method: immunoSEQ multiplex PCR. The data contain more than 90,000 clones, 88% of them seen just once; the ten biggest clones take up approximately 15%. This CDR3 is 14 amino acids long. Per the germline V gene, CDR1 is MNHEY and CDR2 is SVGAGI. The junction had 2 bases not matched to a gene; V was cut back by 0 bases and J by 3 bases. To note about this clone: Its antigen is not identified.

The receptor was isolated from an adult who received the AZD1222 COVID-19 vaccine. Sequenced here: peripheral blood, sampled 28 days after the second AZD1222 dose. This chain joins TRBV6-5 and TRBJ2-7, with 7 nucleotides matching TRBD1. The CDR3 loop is CASSYSRTGYEQYF. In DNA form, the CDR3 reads TGTGCCAGCAGTTACTCGAGGACAGGCTACGAGCAGTACTTC.